This TCR beta chain came from a study of T-cell reconstitution after alpha-beta-depleted transplantation in children. This clonotype occurred many times. V trimming: 3 bases; J trimming: 5 bases; junction bases outside the gene matches: 11. In germline, CDR1 is DFQATT, CDR2 SNEGSKA (reference sequence). The CDR3 totals 15 residues. TCRbeta library preparation incorporated unique molecular identifiers. TCRdb called the PCR reads again in MiXCR, with one record for every CDR3 protein. The sample has about 640,000 distinct CDR3 sequences; around 17% are singletons. Sequencing was performed on PBMCs from the stem cell graft donor, taken from the stem cell graft. This chain uses TRBV20-1 with TRBJ2-5; TRBD2 aligns across 8 bases. The TCR was taken from a human donor who donated a stem cell graft to a child with acute myeloid leukemia. In DNA form, the CDR3 reads TGCAGTGCTAGTTGGGGACTAGGAGGACAGGAGACCCAGTACTTC. Translating it yields CSASWGLGGQETQYF.